These 16 T cell receptor beta chains were sequenced from one sample in a study of blood T cell repertoires in COVID-19. Assay used: immunoSEQ multiplex PCR; TCRdb lists only in-frame clones, some missing. The table records roughly 300,000 clones, 86% of them present only once. The sequenced sample was PBMCs or T cells enriched from blood (not recorded which). The origin of the receptors is a woman aged 18-29 years who had recovered from COVID-19.

The V gene is TRBV20-1, the J gene TRBJ1-2; 9 bases map to TRBD1. Germline trimming cut 3 bases from V and 4 bases from J; bases unmatched to any gene: 9. This CDR3 region has 15 residues. Germline CDR1 and CDR2: DFQATT and SNEGSKA (reference sequence). CDR3 sequence reads: CSASQDRGFSYGYTF. The DNA for the CDR3 is TGCAGTGCTAGTCAGGACAGGGGATTTTCCTATGGCTACACCTTC.

The rearrangement uses TRBV7-9 and TRBJ2-7, with a weak D call TRBD1 (5 bases). With 5 bases removed from V and 5 bases from J, the gap between germline ends came to 10 bases. Per the germline V gene, CDR1 is SEHNR and CDR2 is FQNEAQ (reference sequence). The CDR3 has 12 amino acids. CDR3: CASSAQGNEQYF. CDR3 coding DNA: TGTGCCAGCAGCGCCCAGGGCAACGAGCAGTACTTC.

The chain carries TRBV3-1 (or the pseudogene TRBV3-2) and TRBJ2-3; 8 nucleotides match TRBD2. This CDR3 region has 15 residues. Per the germline V gene, CDR1 is LGHDT and CDR2 is YNNKEL (reference sequence). With V trimmed by 5 bases and J by 4 bases, 8 bases remained unmatched. DNA of the CDR3: TGTGCCAGCAGCAAGAACGGGGGGGGGTCAGATACGCAGTATTTT. Its translation: CASSKNGGGSDTQYF.

The chain joins TRBV6-5 to TRBJ2-1; 7 bases line up with TRBD2. The CDR3 has 13 residues. Germline V lookup: CDR1 MNHEY, CDR2 SVGAGI. The CDR3 region is CVVSAGEVGEQFF. The CDR3, as DNA: TGTGTCGTATCGGCGGGAGAAGTAGGTGAGCAGTTCTTC.

V usage is TRBV7-8 and J usage is TRBJ1-5; D gene ambiguous. Germline V gene data show CDR1 as SGHVS and CDR2 as FQNEAQ. V was pared by 0 bases and J by 6 bases, with 12 bases between. The CDR3 has 15 amino acids. As DNA, the CDR3 is TGTGCCAGCAGCTTAGCGACCGGGGAAGGTCAGCCCCAGCATTTT. Protein: CASSLATGEGQPQHF.

The chain couples TRBV18 to TRBJ1-1, with D possibly TRBD1 on 5 matching bases. The germline CDR1 and CDR2 sequences are KGHSH and LQKENI. V lost 4 bases to trimming and J lost 0 bases, with 9 bases between them. The CDR3 runs to 14 residues. The CDR3, as DNA: TGTGCCAGCTCACTCGGGGGTCTGAACACTGAAGCTTTCTTT. Translated: CASSLGGLNTEAFF.

This clone was recorded once. This rearrangement joins TRBV9 to TRBJ2-7; D ambiguous. Looked up from germline, CDR1 is SGDLS and CDR2 is YYNGEE. The CDR3 totals 13 residues. V dropped 0 bases and J dropped 4 bases, with 8 bases sitting between them. This CDR3 is CASSVGLQYEQYF. The CDR3 region has the DNA TGTGCCAGCAGCGTAGGACTTCAATACGAGCAGTACTTC.

The V and J genes are TRBV6-1 and TRBJ1-3, with TRBD1 as a possible D gene (5 bases). Trimming left V 2 bases short and J 0 bases short, with 17 bases between. Germline assignment: CDR1 MNHNS and CDR2 SASEGT. CDR3 length: 18 amino acids. The CDR3 nucleotides read TGTGCCAGCAGTGAAATGAGTACAGGCCTTCTCTCTGGAAACACCATATATTTT. It specifies CASSEMSTGLLSGNTIYF.

CDR3 sequence reads: CAWSVHRGRVNTEAFF. The CDR3 DNA reads TGTGCCTGGAGTGTACACAGGGGGCGGGTGAACACTGAAGCTTTCTTT. The chain links TRBV30 to TRBJ1-1, with 9 bases fitting TRBD1. Germline CDR1 and CDR2: GTSNPN and SVGIG (reference sequence). CDR3 size: 16 residues. The V segment lost 0 bases and the J segment 0 bases; nucleotides outside the gene matches: 5.

In this sample, this clone turned up many times. The CDR3 region has the DNA TGTGCCAGCAGCGGAAGGGGACTAGTCGACTTCGGTGAGCAGTTCTTC. Translated: CASSGRGLVDFGEQFF. This chain links TRBV7-9 with TRBJ2-1; 8 bases agree with TRBD2. Losses at the gene ends were 5 bases for V and 9 bases for J; bases not matched to a gene: 15. The CDR3 runs to 16 residues. In germline, CDR1 is SEHNR, CDR2 FQNEAQ (reference sequence).

The rearrangement links TRBV15 to TRBJ1-5; weak D call: TRBD1 (5 bases). CDR3 size: 17 residues. Between the trimmed V and J ends, which lost 4 bases and 6 bases, there was a span of 22 bases. CDR1 is LNHNV and CDR2 is YYDKDF in the germline V gene (reference sequence). The CDR3 is CATSISPDTSWAQPQHF. DNA for the CDR3: TGTGCCACCAGCATAAGCCCGGACACCTCTTGGGCTCAGCCCCAGCATTTT.

V gene TRBV7-3 combines with J gene TRBJ1-2; the D gene is possibly TRBD1 (6 bases). V lost 5 bases to trimming and J lost 9 bases, with 16 bases between them. CDR1 is SGHTA, CDR2 FQGTGA, per germline. This CDR3 is built from 13 residues. The CDR3 coding sequence is TGTGCCAGCAGCGAAGGGGGTGTCAGGAGCTACACCTTC. Protein sequence: CASSEGGVRSYTF.

This chain joins TRBV3-1 (or the pseudogene TRBV3-2) and TRBJ2-7; 11 bases align to TRBD1. With V trimmed by 4 bases and J by 4 bases, 6 bases remained unmatched. Germline V gene data show CDR1 as LGHDT and CDR2 as YNNKEL (reference sequence). This CDR3 contains 15 residues. CDR3 region: CASSPGQGARYEQYF. CDR3 DNA: TGTGCCAGCAGCCCCGGACAGGGGGCTAGGTACGAGCAGTACTTC.

The chain employs TRBV24-1 and TRBJ1-2; 11 nucleotides match TRBD1. The CDR3 is made up of 16 amino acids. With V trimmed by 3 bases and J by 8 bases, 10 bases remained unmatched. Germline CDR1 reads KGHDR; CDR2 reads SFDVKD. Here the CDR3 reads CATSDPGTGGSAGYTF. CDR3 in DNA: TGTGCCACCAGTGATCCCGGGACAGGGGGAAGCGCGGGCTACACCTTC.

This chain joins TRBV28 and TRBJ2-7; 12 bases agree with TRBD1. In germline, CDR1 is MDHEN, CDR2 SYDVKM. The V gene end was trimmed by 3 bases and the J gene end by 7 bases; junction bases not matched to a gene: 10. CDR3 length: 16 residues. In DNA, the CDR3 is TGTGCCAGCAGTTTCAATGCCGGGACAGGGGGCCCGGAGCAGTACTTC. This translates into CASSFNAGTGGPEQYF.

The chain joins TRBV5-5 to TRBJ2-1; D is possibly TRBD2 (5 bases). The CDR3 contains 15 residues. CDR1 SGHKS and CDR2 YYEKEE come from the germline V gene (reference sequence). V lost 2 bases, J lost 1 base, and 10 bases lay in between. DNA of the CDR3: TGTGCCAGCAGCTTCGGAGGCCAGTCCTACAATGAGCAGTTCTTC. Translating it yields CASSFGGQSYNEQFF.